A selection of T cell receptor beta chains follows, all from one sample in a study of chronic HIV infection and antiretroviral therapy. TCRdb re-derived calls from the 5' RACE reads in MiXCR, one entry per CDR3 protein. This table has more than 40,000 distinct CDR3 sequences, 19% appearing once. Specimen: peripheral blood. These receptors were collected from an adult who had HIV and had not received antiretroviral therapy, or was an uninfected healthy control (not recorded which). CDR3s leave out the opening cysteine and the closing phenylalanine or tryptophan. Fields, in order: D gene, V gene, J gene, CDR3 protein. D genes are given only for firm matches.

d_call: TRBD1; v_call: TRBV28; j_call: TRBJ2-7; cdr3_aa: ASVMSGTGPYEQY
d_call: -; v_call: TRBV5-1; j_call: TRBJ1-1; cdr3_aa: ASSLLGDPRAF
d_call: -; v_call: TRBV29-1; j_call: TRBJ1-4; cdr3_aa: SVLGGSEKLF
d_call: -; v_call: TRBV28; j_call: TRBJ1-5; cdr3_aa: ASILRREGQPQH
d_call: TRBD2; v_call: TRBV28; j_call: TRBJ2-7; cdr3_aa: ASRSFGLAGYEQY
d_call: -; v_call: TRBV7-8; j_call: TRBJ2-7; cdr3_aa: ASSLRDEQY
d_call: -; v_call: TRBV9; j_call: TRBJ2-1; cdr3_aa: ASSVGGPAGEQF
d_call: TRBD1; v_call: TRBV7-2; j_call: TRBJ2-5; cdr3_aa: ASSYGQGGGKTQY
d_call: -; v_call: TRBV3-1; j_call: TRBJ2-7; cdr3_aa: ASSLQGVRGREQY
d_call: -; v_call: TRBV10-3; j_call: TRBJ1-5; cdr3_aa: AIRSPGPNQPQH
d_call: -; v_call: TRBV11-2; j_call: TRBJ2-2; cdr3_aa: ASSWPVNTGELF
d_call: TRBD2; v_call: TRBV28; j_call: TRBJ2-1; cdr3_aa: ASSSGLAGAYNEQF
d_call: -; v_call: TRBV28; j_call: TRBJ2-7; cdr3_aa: ASSLPDVGSYEQY
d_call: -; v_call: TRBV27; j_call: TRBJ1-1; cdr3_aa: ASSLVGIGNTEAF